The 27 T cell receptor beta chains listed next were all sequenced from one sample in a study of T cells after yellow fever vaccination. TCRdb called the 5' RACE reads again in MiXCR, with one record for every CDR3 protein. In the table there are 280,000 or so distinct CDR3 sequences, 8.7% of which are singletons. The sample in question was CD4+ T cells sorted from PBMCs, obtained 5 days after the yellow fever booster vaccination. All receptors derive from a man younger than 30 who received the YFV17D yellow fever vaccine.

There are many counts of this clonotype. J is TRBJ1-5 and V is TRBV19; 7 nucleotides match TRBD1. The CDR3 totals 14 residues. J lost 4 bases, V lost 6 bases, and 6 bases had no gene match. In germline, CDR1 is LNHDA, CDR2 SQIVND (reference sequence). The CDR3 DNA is TGTGCCAGTAGCCCAGGGGGAAGAAATCAGCCCCAGCATTTT. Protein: CASSPGGRNQPQHF.

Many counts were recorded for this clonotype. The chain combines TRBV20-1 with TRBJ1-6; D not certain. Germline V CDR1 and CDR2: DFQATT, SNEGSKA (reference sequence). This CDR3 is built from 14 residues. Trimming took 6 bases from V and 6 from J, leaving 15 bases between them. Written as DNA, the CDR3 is TGCAGTGCAGATTCTAGGTGGAGTAATTCACCCCTCCACTTT. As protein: CSADSRWSNSPLHF.

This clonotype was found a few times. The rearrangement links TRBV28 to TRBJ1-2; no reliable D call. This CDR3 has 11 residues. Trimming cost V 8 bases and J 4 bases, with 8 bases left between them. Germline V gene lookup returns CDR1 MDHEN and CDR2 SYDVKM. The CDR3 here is CASGMSYGYTF. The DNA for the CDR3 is TGTGCCAGCGGAATGAGCTATGGCTACACCTTC.

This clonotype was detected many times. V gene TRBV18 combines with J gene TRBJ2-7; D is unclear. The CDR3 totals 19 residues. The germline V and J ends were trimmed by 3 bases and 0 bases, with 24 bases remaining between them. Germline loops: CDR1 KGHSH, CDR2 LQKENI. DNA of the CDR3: TGTGCCAGCTCACCGATAACGCGGACCCCTCGGGCCAGCTCCTACGAGCAGTACTTC. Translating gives CASSPITRTPRASSYEQYF.

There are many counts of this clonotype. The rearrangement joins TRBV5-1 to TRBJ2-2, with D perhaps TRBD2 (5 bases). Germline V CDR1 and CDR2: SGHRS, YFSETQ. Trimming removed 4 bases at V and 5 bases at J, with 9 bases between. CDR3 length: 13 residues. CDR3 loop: CASSRERTGELFF. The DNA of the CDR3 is TGCGCCAGCAGCAGGGAGAGGACCGGGGAGCTGTTTTTT.

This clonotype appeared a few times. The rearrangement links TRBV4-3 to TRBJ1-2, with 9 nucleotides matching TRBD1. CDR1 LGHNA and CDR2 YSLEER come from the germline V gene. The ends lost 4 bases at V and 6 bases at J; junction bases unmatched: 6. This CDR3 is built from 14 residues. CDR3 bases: TGCGCCAGCAGCCCAAGACAGGGGGTGGATGGCTACACCTTC. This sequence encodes CASSPRQGVDGYTF.

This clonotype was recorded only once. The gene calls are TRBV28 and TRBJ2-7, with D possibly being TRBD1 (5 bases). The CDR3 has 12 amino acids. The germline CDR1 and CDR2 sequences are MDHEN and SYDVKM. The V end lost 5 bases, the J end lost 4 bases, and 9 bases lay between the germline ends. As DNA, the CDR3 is TGTGCCAGCAGTATAAACAGGTACGAGCAGTACGTC. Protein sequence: CASSINRYEQYV.

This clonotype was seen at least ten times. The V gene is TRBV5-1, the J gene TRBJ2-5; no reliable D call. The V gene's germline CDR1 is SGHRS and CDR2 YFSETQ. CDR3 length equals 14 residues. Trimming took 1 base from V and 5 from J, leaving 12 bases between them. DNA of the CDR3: TGCGCCAGCAGCTTGTTGTCTCTGGGGGAGACCCAGTACTTC. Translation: CASSLLSLGETQYF. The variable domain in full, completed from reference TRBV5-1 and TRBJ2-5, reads KAGVTQTPRYLIKTRGQQVTLSCSPISGHRSVSWYQQTPGQGLQFLFEYFSETQRNKGNFPGRFSGRQFSNSRSEMNVSTLELGDSALYLCASSLLSLGETQYFGPGTRLLVL.

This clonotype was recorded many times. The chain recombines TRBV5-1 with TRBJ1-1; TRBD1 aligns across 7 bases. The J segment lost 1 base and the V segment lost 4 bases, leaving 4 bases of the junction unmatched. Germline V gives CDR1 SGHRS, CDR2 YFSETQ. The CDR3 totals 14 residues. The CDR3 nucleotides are TGCGCCAGCAGCAGACAGGGAGGGAACACTGAAGCTTTCTTT. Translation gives CASSRQGGNTEAFF.

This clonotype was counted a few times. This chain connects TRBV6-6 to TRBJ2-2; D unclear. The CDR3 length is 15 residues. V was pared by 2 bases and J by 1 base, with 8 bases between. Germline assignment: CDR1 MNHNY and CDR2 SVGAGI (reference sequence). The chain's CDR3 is CASSYGSVNTGELFF. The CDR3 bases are TGTGCCAGCAGTTACGGATCTGTGAACACCGGGGAGCTGTTTTTT.

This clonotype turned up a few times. This CDR3 reads CASSFSAGTGDGGQYF. Written as DNA, the CDR3 is TGTGCCAGCAGTTTTTCCGCCGGGACAGGGGACGGGGGGCAGTACTTC. V gene TRBV6-6 combines with J gene TRBJ2-7, with 10 bases identical to TRBD1. The CDR3 runs to 16 residues. Germline CDR1 is MNHNY and CDR2 is SVGAGI (reference sequence). Germline trimming cut 4 bases from V and 9 bases from J; bases unmatched to any gene: 15.

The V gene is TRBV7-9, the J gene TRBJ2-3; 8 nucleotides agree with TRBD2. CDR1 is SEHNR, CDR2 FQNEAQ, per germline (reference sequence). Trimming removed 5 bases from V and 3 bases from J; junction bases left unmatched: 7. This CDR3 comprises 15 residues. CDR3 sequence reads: CASSPRPSGTDTQYF. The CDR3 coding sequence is TGTGCCAGCAGCCCTCGCCCTAGCGGGACAGATACGCAGTATTTT.

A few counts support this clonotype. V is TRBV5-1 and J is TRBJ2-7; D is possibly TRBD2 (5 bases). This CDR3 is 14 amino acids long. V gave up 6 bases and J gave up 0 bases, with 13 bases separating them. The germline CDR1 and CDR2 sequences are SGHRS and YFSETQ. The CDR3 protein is CASNSGKTSYEQYF. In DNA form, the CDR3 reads TGCGCCAGCAATTCGGGAAAGACCTCCTACGAGCAGTACTTC.

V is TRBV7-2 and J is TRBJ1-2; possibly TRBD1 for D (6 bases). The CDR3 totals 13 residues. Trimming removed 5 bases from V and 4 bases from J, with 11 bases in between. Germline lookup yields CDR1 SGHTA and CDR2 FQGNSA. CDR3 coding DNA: TGTGCCAGCAGCAATAGACAGGTCTATGGCTACACCTTC. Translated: CASSNRQVYGYTF.

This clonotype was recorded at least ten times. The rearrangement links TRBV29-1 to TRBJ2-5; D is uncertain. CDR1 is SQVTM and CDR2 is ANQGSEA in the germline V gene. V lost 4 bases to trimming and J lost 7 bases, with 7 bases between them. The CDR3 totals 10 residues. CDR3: CSVASGTQYF. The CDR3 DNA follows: TGCAGCGTTGCGTCCGGGACCCAGTACTTC.

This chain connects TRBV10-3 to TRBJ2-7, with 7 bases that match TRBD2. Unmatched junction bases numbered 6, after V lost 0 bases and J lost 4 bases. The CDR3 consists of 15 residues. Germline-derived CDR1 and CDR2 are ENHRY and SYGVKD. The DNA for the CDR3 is TGTGCCATCAGTGAGTCTGGGGACTATTTGTACGAGCAGTACGTC. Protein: CAISESGDYLYEQYV.

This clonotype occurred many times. This CDR3 reads CAISDNYGYTF. The CDR3 DNA sequence: TGTGCCATCAGTGATAACTATGGCTACACCTTC. The chain uses TRBV10-3 and TRBJ1-2, with D uncertain. V was clipped by 3 bases and J by 1 base, with 0 bases between them. The CDR3 length is 11 residues. Germline V gives CDR1 ENHRY, CDR2 SYGVKD.

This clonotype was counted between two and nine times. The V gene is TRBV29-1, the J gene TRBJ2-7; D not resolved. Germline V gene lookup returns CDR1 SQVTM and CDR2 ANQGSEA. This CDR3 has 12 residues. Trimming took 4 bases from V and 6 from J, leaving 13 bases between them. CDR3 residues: CSVVGSGVEQYF. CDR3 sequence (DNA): TGCAGCGTTGTAGGTTCGGGCGTCGAGCAGTACTTC.

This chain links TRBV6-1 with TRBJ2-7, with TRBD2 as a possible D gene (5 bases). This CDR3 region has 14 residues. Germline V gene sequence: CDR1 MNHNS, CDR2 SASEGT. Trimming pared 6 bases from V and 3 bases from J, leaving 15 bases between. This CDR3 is CASRTTAGSYEQYF. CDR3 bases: TGTGCCAGCAGGACTACAGCAGGAAGCTACGAGCAGTACTTC.

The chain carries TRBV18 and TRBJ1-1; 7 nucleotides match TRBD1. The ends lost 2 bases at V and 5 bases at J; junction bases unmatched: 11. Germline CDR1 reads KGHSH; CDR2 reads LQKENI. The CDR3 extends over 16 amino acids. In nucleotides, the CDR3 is TGTGCCAGCTCACCAAACGTCCGGCAGGGGGGGACTGAAGCTTTCTTT. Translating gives CASSPNVRQGGTEAFF.

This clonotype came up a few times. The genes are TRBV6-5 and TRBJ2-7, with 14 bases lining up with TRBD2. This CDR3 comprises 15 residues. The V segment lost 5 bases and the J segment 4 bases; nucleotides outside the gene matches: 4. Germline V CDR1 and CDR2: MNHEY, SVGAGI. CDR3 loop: CASSRLAGGFYEQYV. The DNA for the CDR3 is TGTGCCAGCAGTCGACTAGCGGGGGGGTTTTACGAGCAGTACGTC.

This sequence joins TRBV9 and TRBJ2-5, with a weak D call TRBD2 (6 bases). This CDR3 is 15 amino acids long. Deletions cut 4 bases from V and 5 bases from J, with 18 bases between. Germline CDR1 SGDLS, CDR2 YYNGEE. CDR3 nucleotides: TGTGCCAGCAGCCCCGGACTACTCCGAGGGGAGACCCAGTACTTC. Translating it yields CASSPGLLRGETQYF. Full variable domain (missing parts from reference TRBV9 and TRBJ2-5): DSGVTQTPKHLITATGQRVTLRCSPRSGDLSVYWYQQSLDQGLQFLIQYYNGEERAKGNILERFSAQQFPDLHSELNLSSLELGDSALYFCASSPGLLRGETQYFGPGTRLLVL.

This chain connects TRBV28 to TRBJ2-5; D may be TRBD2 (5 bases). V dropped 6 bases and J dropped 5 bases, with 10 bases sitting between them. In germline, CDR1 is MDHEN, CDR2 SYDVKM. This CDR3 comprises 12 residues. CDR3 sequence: CASRRGWETQYF. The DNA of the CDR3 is TGTGCCAGCAGGAGAGGGTGGGAGACCCAGTACTTC.

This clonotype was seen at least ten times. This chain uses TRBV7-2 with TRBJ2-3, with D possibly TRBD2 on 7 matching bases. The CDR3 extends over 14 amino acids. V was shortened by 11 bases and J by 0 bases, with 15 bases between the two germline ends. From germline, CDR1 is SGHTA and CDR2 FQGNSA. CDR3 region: CAGGGYASTDTQYF. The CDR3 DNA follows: TGTGCCGGGGGGGGCTATGCTAGCACAGATACGCAGTATTTT. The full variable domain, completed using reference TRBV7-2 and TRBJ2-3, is GAGVSQSPSNKVTEKGKDVELRCDPISGHTALYWYRQSLGQGLEFLIYFQGNSAPDKSGLPSDRFSAERTGGSVSTLTIQRTQQEDSAVYLCAGGGYASTDTQYFGPGTRLTVL.

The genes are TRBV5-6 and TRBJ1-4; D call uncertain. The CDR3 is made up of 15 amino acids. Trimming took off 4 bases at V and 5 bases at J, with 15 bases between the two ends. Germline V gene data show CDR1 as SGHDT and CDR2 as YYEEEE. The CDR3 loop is CASSRTEGDNEKLFF. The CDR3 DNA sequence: TGTGCCAGCAGCCGTACCGAAGGAGACAATGAAAAACTGTTTTTT.

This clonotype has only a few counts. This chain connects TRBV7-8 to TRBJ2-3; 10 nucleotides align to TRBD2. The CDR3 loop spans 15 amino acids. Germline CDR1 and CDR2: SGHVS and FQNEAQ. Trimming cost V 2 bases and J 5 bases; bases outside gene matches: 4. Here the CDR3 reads CASSLILAGVDTQYF. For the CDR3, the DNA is TGTGCCAGCAGCTTAATCCTAGCGGGGGTAGATACGCAGTATTTT.

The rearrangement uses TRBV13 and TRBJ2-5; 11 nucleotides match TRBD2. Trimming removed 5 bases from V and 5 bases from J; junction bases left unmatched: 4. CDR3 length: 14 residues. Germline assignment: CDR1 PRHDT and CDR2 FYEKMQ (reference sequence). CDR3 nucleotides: TGTGCCAGCAGCACCTCTAGCGGGGGGGAGACCCAGTACTTC. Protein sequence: CASSTSSGGETQYF.